This paragraph reports one TCR beta chain. The antigen remains unidentified. Germline CDR1 and CDR2: MNHEY and SVGEGT. The CDR3 runs 17 residues. Losses at the gene ends were 0 bases for V and 0 bases for J; bases not matched to a gene: 6. This record belongs to a study of T-cell memory formation after mild COVID-19. Findings of the study overall: There was no confirmation that second-wave clones peaking on day 37 were SARS-CoV-2 specific.

Via MiXCR, TCRdb re-called the 5' RACE reads, giving one row per CDR3 protein. The sample has about 560,000 distinct CDR3 sequences; about 20% are singletons. The sample comprised PBMCs or a T cell subset sorted from them (not recorded which). The V call is TRBV6-2 or TRBV6-3, the J call TRBJ1-1; the match to TRBD1 covers 8 bases. The receptor comes from an adult woman who had mild COVID-19 (a few samples of this study predate the infection). Cell type and time point are not known. CDR3 in DNA: TGTGCCAGCAGTTACTCGACGGACAGGGATATGAACACTGAAGCTTTCTTT. Amino acid sequence: CASSYSTDRDMNTEAFF.